These 24 T cell receptor beta chains were sequenced from one sample in a study of spatial heterogeneity in lung cancer. TCRdb recomputed calls from the 5' RACE reads with MiXCR, one row per CDR3 protein. This sample has nearly 1,500 distinct CDR3 sequences, with 7.9% found just once. Time point described: sample taken at primary tumor resection. Whole RNA came from tumor, nontumor lung or frozen PBMC and was sequenced without being sorted. Sequenced here: normal lung tissue next to the tumor, sampled at surgery. The receptor source for this set is a female donor with early-stage non-small cell lung cancer.

This clonotype rates as large. The library was built for alpha chains, so this beta chain is an off-target read and its size means little. The DNA for the CDR3 is TGTGCCAGCGCCCTCTTGGCACAGAACACCGGGGAGCTGTTTTTT. Amino acid sequence: CASALLAQNTGELFF. V is TRBV6-1 and J is TRBJ2-2, with D unclear. Germline-derived CDR1 and CDR2 are MNHNS and SASEGT. The CDR3 totals 15 residues. V lost 8 bases and J 1 base, leaving 14 bases between the germline ends.

This clonotype was recorded many times. Within a library made for alpha chains, this beta chain is off target, and its count is uninformative. The chain recombines TRBV20-1 with TRBJ1-5; unclear D gene. Trimming removed 5 bases at V and 0 bases at J, with 8 bases between. This CDR3 region has 13 residues. Germline CDR1 is DFQATT and CDR2 is SNEGSKA (reference sequence). DNA for the CDR3: TGCAGTGCTCGGTCTTATAGCAATCAGCCCCAGCATTTT. Protein sequence: CSARSYSNQPQHF.

With respect to this clonotype: This beta chain is an unintended read in a library built for alpha chains; its size means little. The rearrangement uses TRBV10-3 and TRBJ2-5; D is unresolved. The CDR3 extends over 13 amino acids. V lost 4 bases, J lost 2 bases, and 8 bases lay in between. The germline V gene has CDR1 ENHRY and CDR2 SYGVKD. The CDR3 DNA sequence: TGTGCCATCAGTGTGGCGTCACAAGAGACCCAGTACTTC. It specifies CAISVASQETQYF.

A word on this clonotype: The library was prepared for alpha chains; this beta chain is a stray read, so its frequency means little. J is TRBJ2-7 and V is TRBV28, with D maybe TRBD2 (6 bases). Trimming removed 7 bases at V and 9 bases at J, with 16 bases between. The CDR3 is 12 residues long. Germline loops: CDR1 MDHEN, CDR2 SYDVKM. The CDR3 is CASTPPRGGQYF. CDR3 nucleotide sequence: TGTGCCAGCACCCCCCCCCGGGGAGGGCAGTACTTC.

This clonotype is medium-sized by share. This beta chain turned up in a library designed for alpha chains; as an off-target read, its abundance says little. J is TRBJ2-3 and V is TRBV24-1; 8 positions match TRBD2. The V gene end was trimmed by 4 bases and the J gene end by 5 bases; junction bases not matched to a gene: 7. Looked up from germline, CDR1 is KGHDR and CDR2 is SFDVKD. This CDR3 comprises 15 residues. CDR3: CATSDLSGSLDTQYF. The CDR3 nucleotides are TGTGCCACCAGTGACCTGAGCGGGAGTCTAGATACGCAGTATTTT.

This clonotype rates as medium-sized. Since it is a stray read in a library aimed at alpha chains, this beta chain has a size that is not meaningful. The chain uses TRBV6-5 and TRBJ2-3, with 7 positions matching TRBD2. Trimming at V came to 6 bases and at J to 6 bases, leaving 6 bases not matched to a gene. The CDR3 consists of 13 residues. CDR1 and CDR2 (germline): MNHEY, SVGAGI. The CDR3 loop reads CASSRLGGDTQYF. In DNA form, the CDR3 reads TGTGCCAGCAGCCGCCTGGGGGGGGATACGCAGTATTTT.

By its share, this clonotype is medium-sized (0.01 to 0.1%). The size of this beta chain means little, since it is a stray read in a library made for alpha chains. V is TRBV20-1 and J is TRBJ1-4; D is undetermined. Germline V gene lookup returns CDR1 DFQATT and CDR2 SNEGSKA (reference sequence). Deletions cut 6 bases from V and 0 bases from J, with 11 bases between. This CDR3 region has 14 residues. The CDR3 DNA sequence: TGCAGTGCCCAGAACCCTGCAACTAATGAAAAACTGTTTTTT. As protein: CSAQNPATNEKLFF.

This clonotype is labeled medium-sized. Because this beta chain is a stray read in a library intended to capture alpha chains, its abundance should not be given much weight. The V call is TRBV5-1, the J call TRBJ2-2; TRBD1 matches 9 bases. V lost 4 bases, J lost 3 bases, and 4 bases stayed unmatched. Germline V gene sequence: CDR1 SGHRS, CDR2 YFSETQ. The CDR3 has 15 residues. The CDR3 is CASSGQGTDTGELFF. The DNA for the CDR3 is TGCGCCAGCAGCGGACAGGGGACAGACACCGGGGAGCTGTTTTTT.

With respect to this clonotype: This beta chain is off target for a library built for alpha chains, so its abundance means little. V usage is TRBV20-1 and J usage is TRBJ1-1; D gene unclear. V shed 2 bases and J shed 6 bases, with 7 bases lying between them. The germline V gene encodes CDR1 DFQATT and CDR2 SNEGSKA (reference sequence). The CDR3 totals 11 residues. CDR3: CSARWEAEAFF. The CDR3 DNA follows: TGCAGTGCTAGATGGGAGGCTGAAGCTTTCTTT.

By proportion, this clonotype is medium-sized. This beta chain is a stray read from a library made for alpha chains; its abundance is not meaningful. The chain links TRBV5-1 to TRBJ2-1; D not certain. V was shortened by 4 bases and J by 7 bases, with 18 bases between the two germline ends. The CDR3 has 15 residues. Germline values: CDR1 SGHRS, CDR2 YFSETQ. CDR3 DNA sequence: TGCGCCAGCAGCCTCTCTCCGGCCCCCTCTAATGAGCAGTTCTTC. This gives the protein CASSLSPAPSNEQFF.

This clonotype was found many times. The library was built for alpha chains, so this beta chain is an off-target read and its size means little. The chain has TRBV6-5 and TRBJ2-3; D is unclear. Deletions cut 6 bases from V and 3 bases from J, with 7 bases between. The CDR3 has 12 amino acids. Per the germline V gene, CDR1 is MNHEY and CDR2 is SVGAGI. CDR3: CASSHGTDTQYF. The CDR3 DNA sequence: TGTGCCAGCAGCCACGGGACAGATACGCAGTATTTT.

In its sample, this clonotype is large. A library prepared for alpha chains yielded this beta chain as an off-target read; its size is of little meaning. V and J are TRBV4-3 and TRBJ1-1; D uncertain. The CDR3 has 12 residues. CDR1 LGHNA and CDR2 YSLEER come from the germline V gene. Trimming cost V 0 bases and J 7 bases, with 6 bases left between them. The CDR3 region is CASSQEGYEAFF. The CDR3 DNA is TGCGCCAGCAGCCAAGAAGGTTATGAAGCTTTCTTT.

About this clonotype itself: The library was prepared for alpha chains; this beta chain is a stray read, so its frequency means little. The J gene is TRBJ2-3, the V gene TRBV5-1; D uncertain. The CDR3 length is 12 residues. Trimming removed 4 bases from V and 5 bases from J, with 8 bases in between. Per germline, CDR1 SGHRS and CDR2 YFSETQ. In nucleotides, the CDR3 is TGCGCCAGCAGCCAAGGGATAGATACGCAGTATTTT. Amino acid sequence: CASSQGIDTQYF.

By proportion, this clonotype is medium-sized. This beta chain is an unintended read in a library built for alpha chains; its size means little. J is TRBJ2-3 and V is TRBV20-1; 9 bases match TRBD2. CDR3 length: 15 amino acids. CDR1 is DFQATT, CDR2 SNEGSKA, per germline (reference sequence). Trimming removed 1 base from V and 4 bases from J; junction bases left unmatched: 6. CDR3 nucleotide sequence: TGCAGTGCTAGAGCAGCGGGGGGTCCTGCAGATACGCAGTATTTT. Translated: CSARAAGGPADTQYF.

This clonotype is medium-sized by share. Because the library targeted alpha chains, this beta chain is an off-target read whose size means little. The rearrangement links TRBV20-1 to TRBJ2-2; the D is unclear. Germline V lookup: CDR1 DFQATT, CDR2 SNEGSKA (reference sequence). The CDR3 is made up of 12 amino acids. V was shortened by 2 bases and J by 5 bases, with 6 bases between the two germline ends. The CDR3, as DNA: TGCAGTGCTAGACCAAGGACCGGGGAGCTGTTTTTT. Its translation: CSARPRTGELFF.

By frequency in the sample, this clonotype is medium-sized. This beta chain slipped into a library made for alpha chains as a stray read, so its size is not meaningful. CDR3 in amino acids: CASMPTTGVWIRTYEQYF. DNA of the CDR3: TGTGCCAGCATGCCCACGACAGGGGTGTGGATTAGGACGTACGAGCAGTACTTC. This rearrangement joins TRBV6-1 to TRBJ2-7; 8 bases are shared with TRBD1. The CDR3 is 18 residues long. V was clipped by 7 bases and J by 4 bases; unmatched bases: 21. Germline V gene sequence: CDR1 MNHNS, CDR2 SASEGT.

Relative to its sample, this clonotype is medium-sized. A library prepared for alpha chains yielded this beta chain as an off-target read; its size is of little meaning. The chain combines TRBV6-5 with TRBJ1-1; 7 nucleotides match TRBD1. CDR1 and CDR2 (germline): MNHEY, SVGAGI. V was clipped by 6 bases and J by 4 bases; unmatched bases: 5. The CDR3 has 13 amino acids. This CDR3 is CASRQSGGTEAFF. The CDR3 DNA sequence: TGTGCCAGCAGACAATCAGGGGGCACTGAAGCTTTCTTT.

This clonotype is deemed medium-sized (0.01 to 0.1%). This beta chain is an unintended read in a library built for alpha chains; its size means little. The J gene is TRBJ2-2, the V gene TRBV19; no clear D. The CDR3 sequence is 13 residues long. The V end was cut by 4 bases, the J end by 0 bases, with 3 bases between. Germline V gene data show CDR1 as LNHDA and CDR2 as SQIVND (reference sequence). The DNA for the CDR3 is TGTGCCAGTAGTAACGCGAACACCGGGGAGCTGTTTTTT. Translating it yields CASSNANTGELFF. The full variable domain, its missing parts supplied by reference TRBV19 and TRBJ2-2, is DGGITQSPKYLFRKEGQNVTLSCEQNLNHDAMYWYRQDPGQGLRLIYYSQIVNDFQKGDIAEGYSVSREKKESFPLTVTSAQKNPTAFYLCASSNANTGELFFGEGSRLTVL.

This clonotype is categorized as medium-sized. This beta chain is an off-target read within a library intended for alpha chains, so its frequency means little. The J gene is TRBJ1-5, the V gene TRBV20-1, with TRBD1 as a possible D gene (6 bases). Between the trimmed V and J ends, which lost 0 bases and 4 bases, there was a span of 13 bases. Looked up from germline, CDR1 is DFQATT and CDR2 is SNEGSKA (reference sequence). The CDR3 runs to 15 residues. CDR3 in DNA: TGCAGTGCTAGAGACCCACAGGGAGGGAATCAGCCCCAGCATTTT. As protein: CSARDPQGGNQPQHF.

This clonotype is categorized as medium-sized. This beta chain slipped into a library made for alpha chains as a stray read, so its size is not meaningful. CDR3 protein: CASSLKGLEADTQYF. CDR3 in DNA: TGCGCCAGCAGCTTGAAGGGGCTGGAGGCAGATACGCAGTATTTT. V gene TRBV5-1 combines with J gene TRBJ2-3; tentatively, D is TRBD1 or TRBD2 (5 bases each). Trimming took 1 base from V and 4 from J, leaving 13 bases between them. Germline CDR1 SGHRS, CDR2 YFSETQ. There are 15 residues in the CDR3.

This clonotype ranks as hyperexpanded (1% or more). A library prepared for alpha chains yielded this beta chain as an off-target read; its size is of little meaning. CDR3 sequence: CSARDLRGSVPFEQFF. In DNA form, the CDR3 reads TGCAGTGCTAGGGACCTTCGCGGGAGCGTCCCCTTTGAGCAGTTCTTC. The V call is TRBV20-1, the J call TRBJ2-1, with 7 bases identical to TRBD2. This CDR3 contains 16 residues. V trimming: 3 bases; J trimming: 9 bases; junction bases outside the gene matches: 17. Germline-derived CDR1 and CDR2 are DFQATT and SNEGSKA (reference sequence).

This clonotype is classed as large. This beta chain slipped into a library made for alpha chains as a stray read, so its size is not meaningful. V usage is TRBV11-2 and J usage is TRBJ1-2; D remains ambiguous. Between the trimmed V and J ends, which lost 4 bases and 3 bases, there was a span of 12 bases. CDR1 is SGHAT, CDR2 FQNNGV, per germline. This CDR3 contains 14 residues. CDR3 coding DNA: TGTGCCAGCAGCTCCTCAATCGGAGACTATGGCTACACCTTC. It yields the protein CASSSSIGDYGYTF.

By frequency in the sample, this clonotype is medium-sized. The junction and the germline gene differ at one end; a read error may be behind it. This beta chain lies outside the target of a library built for alpha chains; its clone size means little. V and J are TRBV5-4 and TRBJ2-7; the D call may be TRBD1 or TRBD2 (5 bases each). Per the germline V gene, CDR1 is SGHNT and CDR2 is YYREEE (reference sequence). This CDR3 is 12 amino acids long. CDR3 residues: CASSRDASPWFF. The CDR3 DNA sequence: TGTGCCAGCAGCCGGGACGCGTCCCCCTGGTTCTTC.

By share, this clonotype counts as large. This beta chain is an unintended read in a library built for alpha chains; its size means little. The rearrangement uses TRBV20-1 and TRBJ2-5; D is perhaps TRBD2 (5 bases). V dropped 3 bases and J dropped 5 bases, with 13 bases sitting between them. Germline CDR1 DFQATT, CDR2 SNEGSKA (reference sequence). This CDR3 spans 13 amino acids. CDR3 region: CSASPPGIETQYF. CDR3 nucleotides: TGCAGTGCTAGCCCCCCGGGAATTGAGACCCAGTACTTC.